These 2 T cell receptor beta chains share one sample of origin, sequenced in a study of blood T cell repertoires in COVID-19. Here immunoSEQ multiplex PCR was the method, and the copy in TCRdb shows in-frame clones only, minus some. Seen here are 35,000 to 45,000 clones, 88% observed once, and the top ten hold roughly 10%. Specimen: peripheral blood. These receptors were taken from a man between 60 and 75 years old with active COVID-19.

The V and J genes are TRBV5-8 and TRBJ1-4; D may be TRBD1 (6 bases). Deletions cut 0 bases from V and 5 bases from J, with 14 bases between. The CDR3 is 16 amino acids. Per germline, CDR1 SGHTS and CDR2 YDEGEE. CDR3 DNA: TGTGCCAGCAGCTTGGGGACGATGGGGGCGAATGAAAAACTGTTTTTT. As protein: CASSLGTMGANEKLFF.

V is TRBV5-1 and J is TRBJ2-3; 7 nucleotides line up with TRBD2. In germline, CDR1 is SGHRS, CDR2 YFSETQ. The CDR3 length is 14 residues. Trimming at V came to 10 bases and at J to 4 bases, leaving 12 bases not matched to a gene. CDR3 sequence: CACQRDSPPDTQYF. As DNA, the CDR3 is TGCGCCTGCCAGCGGGACTCTCCGCCAGATACGCAGTATTTT.